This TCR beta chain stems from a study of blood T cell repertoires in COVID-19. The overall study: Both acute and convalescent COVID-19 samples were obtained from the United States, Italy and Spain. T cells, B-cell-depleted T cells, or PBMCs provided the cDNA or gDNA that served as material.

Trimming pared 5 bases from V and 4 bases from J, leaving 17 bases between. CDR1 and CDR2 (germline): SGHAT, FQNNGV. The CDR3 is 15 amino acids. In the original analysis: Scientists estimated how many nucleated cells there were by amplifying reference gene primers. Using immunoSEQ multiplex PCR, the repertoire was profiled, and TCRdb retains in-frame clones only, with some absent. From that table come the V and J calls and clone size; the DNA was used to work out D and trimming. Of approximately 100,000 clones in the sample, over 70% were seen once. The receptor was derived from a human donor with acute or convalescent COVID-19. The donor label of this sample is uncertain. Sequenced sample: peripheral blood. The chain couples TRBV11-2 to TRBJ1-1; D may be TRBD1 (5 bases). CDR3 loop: CASSRGDGGGTEAFF. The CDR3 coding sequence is TGTGCCAGCAGCCGAGGGGACGGGGGGGGCACTGAAGCTTTCTTT. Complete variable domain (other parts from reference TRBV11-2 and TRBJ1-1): EAGVAQSPRYKIIEKRQSVAFWCNPISGHATLYWYQQILGQGPKLLIQFQNNGVVDDSQLPKDRFSAERLKGVDSTLKIQPAKLEDSAVYLCASSRGDGGGTEAFFGQGTRLTVV.